This T cell receptor (beta chain) stems from a study of blood T cell repertoires in COVID-19. In the original analysis: Scientists estimated how many nucleated cells there were by amplifying reference gene primers. The method was immunoSEQ multiplex PCR; TCRdb's version includes in-frame clones alone and lacks a portion of them. The V and J calls and the clone size are those of that table, but D and trimming were determined from the DNA. The table shows about 58,000 clones, with about 90% occurring only once. From germline, CDR1 is SGDLS and CDR2 YYNGEE. This CDR3 region has 18 residues. The V end lost 7 bases, the J end lost 0 bases, and 23 bases lay between the germline ends.

The chain carries TRBV9 and TRBJ2-1; D may be TRBD1 (6 bases). Sequencing was performed on peripheral blood. The TCR originated in a woman aged 45-65 years with active or convalescent COVID-19. CDR3 DNA sequence: TGTGCCAGCTTACAGGGCCCTGATACATCGAGCTCCTACAATGAGCAGTTCTTC. It codes for CASLQGPDTSSSYNEQFF.